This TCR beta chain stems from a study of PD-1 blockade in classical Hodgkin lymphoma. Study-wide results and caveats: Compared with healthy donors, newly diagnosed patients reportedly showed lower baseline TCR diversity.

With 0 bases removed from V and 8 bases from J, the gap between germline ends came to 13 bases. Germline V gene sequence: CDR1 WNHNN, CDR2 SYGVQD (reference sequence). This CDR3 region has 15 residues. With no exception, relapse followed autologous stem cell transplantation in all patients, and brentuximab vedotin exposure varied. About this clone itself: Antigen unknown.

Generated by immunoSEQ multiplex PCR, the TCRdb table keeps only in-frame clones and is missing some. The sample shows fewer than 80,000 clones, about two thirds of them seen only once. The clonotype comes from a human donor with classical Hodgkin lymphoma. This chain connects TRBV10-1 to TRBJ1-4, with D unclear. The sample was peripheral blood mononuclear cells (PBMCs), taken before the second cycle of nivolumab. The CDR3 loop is CASSESSKGWEKLFF. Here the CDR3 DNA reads TGCGCCAGCAGTGAGTCGTCGAAGGGCTGGGAAAAACTGTTTTTT.